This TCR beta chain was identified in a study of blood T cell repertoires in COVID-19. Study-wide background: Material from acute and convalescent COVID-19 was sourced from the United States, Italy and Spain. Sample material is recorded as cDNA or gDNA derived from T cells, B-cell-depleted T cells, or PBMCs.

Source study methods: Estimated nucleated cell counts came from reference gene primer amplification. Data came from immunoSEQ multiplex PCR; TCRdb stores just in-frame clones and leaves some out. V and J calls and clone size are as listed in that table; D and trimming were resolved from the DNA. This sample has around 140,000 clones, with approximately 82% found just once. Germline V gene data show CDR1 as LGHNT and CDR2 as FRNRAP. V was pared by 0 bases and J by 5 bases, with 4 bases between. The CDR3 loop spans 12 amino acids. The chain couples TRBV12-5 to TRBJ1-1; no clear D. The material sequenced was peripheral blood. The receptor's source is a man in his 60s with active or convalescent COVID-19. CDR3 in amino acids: CASGLVTTEAFF. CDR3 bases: TGTGCTAGTGGTTTGGTCACTACTGAAGCTTTCTTT.